Shown below are 22 T cell receptor beta chains from a single sample sequenced in a study of cytomegalovirus exposure and HLA in healthy donors (dated by TCRdb to the late 2010s). Libraries were made using the immunoSEQ multiplex PCR assay. For the multiplex PCR, a mixture combining 60 forward primers for TCR Vbeta segments and 13 reverse primers for TCR Jbeta segments was used. TCRdb took this table from immuneACCESS and kept in-frame rearrangements with V and J called. Such tables lack part of the clones; where checked against another copy, unresolved V genes explain under half of the gap, and the rest is unexplained. For this sample there are about 120,000 clones; approximately 76% appear just once. The ten largest clones take up 30% of the sample. The sequenced material came from PBMCs. The receptors stem from a man aged 60-69 years in good health and CMV-seropositive.

This chain links TRBV27 with TRBJ2-7; 10 nucleotides line up with TRBD2. With 4 bases clipped from V and 3 bases from J, the junction kept 3 bases outside the gene matches. Germline V gene lookup returns CDR1 MNHEY and CDR2 SMNVEV (reference sequence). This CDR3 comprises 14 residues. The CDR3 sequence: CASSSQREGYEQYF. The CDR3 DNA is TGTGCCAGCAGTTCCCAGCGGGAGGGCTACGAGCAGTACTTC.

The chain uses TRBV11-2 and TRBJ2-5; tentatively, D is TRBD1 (5 bases). The last part of the DNA fits TRBJ2-7 better; the J call may be wrong. Germline values: CDR1 SGHAT, CDR2 FQNNGV. CDR3 length equals 13 residues. This CDR3 reads CASSFHRSYEQYF. CDR3 sequence (DNA): TGTGCCAGCAGCTTTCACAGGTCCTACGAGCAGTACTTC.

The chain employs TRBV27 and TRBJ1-3; D unresolved. V gave up 6 bases and J gave up 0 bases, with 9 bases separating them. The CDR3 has 14 residues. CDR1 and CDR2 (germline): MNHEY, SMNVEV (reference sequence). DNA of the CDR3: TGTGCCAGCAGCAACAGTCACTCTGGAAACACCATATATTTT. As protein: CASSNSHSGNTIYF.

This chain connects TRBV2 to TRBJ2-2, with D tentatively TRBD2 (5 bases). Germline CDR1 is SNHLY and CDR2 is FYNNEI. The CDR3 is 12 residues long. The V and J ends lost 8 bases and 9 bases respectively, with 13 bases between them. DNA for the CDR3: TGTGCCAGCCGGGATTCGTTGAGGGAGCTGTTTTTT. This sequence encodes CASRDSLRELFF.

The V call is TRBV9, the J call TRBJ2-3; 8 bases are shared with TRBD2. The CDR3 extends over 15 amino acids. The trim removed 2 bases at V and 4 bases at J, leaving 6 bases unmatched. The germline gives CDR1 SGDLS, CDR2 YYNGEE. Written as DNA, the CDR3 is TGTGCCAGCAGCGTCGATCGGGAGGGGTCAGATACGCAGTATTTT. Amino acid sequence: CASSVDREGSDTQYF.

The gene calls are TRBV19 and TRBJ1-5; TRBD1 matches at 7 bases. The CDR3 runs 15 residues. V dropped 8 bases and J dropped 3; count of bases not matched to a gene: 10. The germline V gene encodes CDR1 LNHDA and CDR2 SQIVND (reference sequence). CDR3 sequence (DNA): TGTGCCAGTGGCTACGACAGGGTTCCCAATCAGCCCCAGCATTTT. Translating gives CASGYDRVPNQPQHF. Together with reference TRBV19 and TRBJ1-5, the CDR3 gives the full variable domain: DGGITQSPKYLFRKEGQNVTLSCEQNLNHDAMYWYRQDPGQGLRLIYYSQIVNDFQKGDIAEGYSVSREKKESFPLTVTSAQKNPTAFYLCASGYDRVPNQPQHFGDGTRLSIL.

V gene TRBV7-9 combines with J gene TRBJ2-7; 9 bases fit TRBD1. Germline CDR1 is SEHNR and CDR2 is FQNEAQ (reference sequence). CDR3 size: 15 residues. The V segment lost 6 bases and the J segment 0 bases; nucleotides outside the gene matches: 6. In nucleotides, the CDR3 is TGTGCCAGCAGTTTCGACAGGGGGTACTCCTACGAGCAGTACTTC. Residues: CASSFDRGYSYEQYF.

This sequence joins TRBV27 and TRBJ2-3; 9 nucleotides match TRBD2. Looked up from germline, CDR1 is MNHEY and CDR2 is SMNVEV (reference sequence). The CDR3 extends over 12 amino acids. The CDR3 DNA reads TGTGCGAGGAGAGCGGGGGGCGATACGCAGTATTTT. Amino acid sequence: CARRAGGDTQYF.

J is TRBJ2-6 and V is TRBV9; D not resolved. V was pared by 4 bases and J by 1 base, with 9 bases between. Germline values: CDR1 SGDLS, CDR2 YYNGEE. This CDR3 has 15 residues. Written as DNA, the CDR3 is TGTGCCAGCAGCCCTAGTGGGTCTGGGGCCAACGTCCTGACTTTC. The encoded protein is CASSPSGSGANVLTF.

The chain recombines TRBV5-6 with TRBJ1-1; the match to TRBD1 covers 7 bases. Unmatched junction bases numbered 13, after V lost 3 bases and J lost 11 bases. Germline lookup yields CDR1 SGHDT and CDR2 YYEEEE. This CDR3 contains 14 residues. The CDR3 protein is CASSWGTDGRGAFF. In DNA, the CDR3 is TGTGCCAGCAGCTGGGGGACAGATGGTCGGGGGGCTTTCTTT.

This clone showed up just a few times. V and J are TRBV19 and TRBJ2-7, with 7 bases identical to TRBD2. J was trimmed by 5 bases and V by 5 bases; bases with no gene match: 12. The length of the CDR3 is 15 residues. Germline V lookup: CDR1 LNHDA, CDR2 SQIVND (reference sequence). CDR3 bases: TGTGCCAGTAGTCCGGGGCTAGCGGCAGCCGACGAGCAGTACTTC. This translates into CASSPGLAAADEQYF.

The chain uses TRBV7-2 and TRBJ2-1, with 11 bases identical to TRBD2. J lost 8 bases, V lost 1 base, and 4 bases had no gene match. The CDR3 covers 15 residues. Germline CDR1 is SGHTA and CDR2 is FQGNSA. The CDR3 protein is CASSLVSGRADEQFF. The CDR3 DNA is TGTGCCAGCAGCTTAGTTAGCGGGAGGGCAGATGAGCAGTTCTTC.

This chain joins TRBV28 and TRBJ1-5; unclear D gene. CDR1 is MDHEN, CDR2 SYDVKM, per germline. This CDR3 comprises 16 residues. V lost 5 bases to trimming and J lost 1 base, with 15 bases between them. CDR3 nucleotide sequence: TGTGCCAGCAGTCCGGCCGGGGAAGGGAGCAATCAGCCCCAGCATTTT. Its protein product is CASSPAGEGSNQPQHF.

The chain is built from TRBV2 and TRBJ2-2, with 10 bases lining up with TRBD2. The length of the CDR3 is 18 residues. Trimming removed 3 bases from V and 4 bases from J; junction bases left unmatched: 11. CDR1 and CDR2 from the germline V gene are SNHLY and FYNNEI. The CDR3: CASSDLPGLAGVTGELFF. CDR3 nucleotide sequence: TGTGCCAGCAGTGACCTTCCGGGGCTAGCGGGAGTCACCGGGGAGCTGTTTTTT.

This chain uses TRBV30 with TRBJ1-2; possible D gene TRBD1, 6 bases. The CDR3 runs to 14 residues. Looked up from germline, CDR1 is GTSNPN and CDR2 is SVGIG (reference sequence). Trimming shortened V by 1 base and J by 4 bases, and 13 bases separated the two germline ends. CDR3 sequence: CAWSGTALSYGYTF. DNA of the CDR3: TGTGCCTGGAGTGGGACAGCTTTGAGCTATGGCTACACCTTC.

The table lists this clone with a count of one. The chain couples TRBV6-5 to TRBJ1-1; no clear D gene. CDR3 length equals 14 residues. Germline V gene sequence: CDR1 MNHEY, CDR2 SVGAGI. V lost 5 bases and J 2 bases, leaving 12 bases between the germline ends. CDR3 nucleotides: TGTGCCAGCAGTCCCGACGCGGATAACACTGAAGCTTTCTTT. Protein product: CASSPDADNTEAFF.

The chain recombines TRBV15 with TRBJ1-2; D gene uncertain. Germline-derived CDR1 and CDR2 are LNHNV and YYDKDF (reference sequence). This CDR3 contains 14 residues. Trimming shortened V by 4 bases and J by 6 bases, and 15 bases separated the two germline ends. CDR3 sequence reads: CATSMKMGGNGYTF. CDR3 bases: TGTGCCACCAGCATGAAAATGGGAGGGAATGGCTACACCTTC.

CDR3 coding DNA: TGTGCCACCTCAGGTGTCCAGGGGGGCAGTCAGTACTTC. This encodes CATSGVQGGSQYF. The chain recombines TRBV15 with TRBJ2-4; TRBD1 might be the D (7 bases). Between the trimmed V and J ends, which lost 8 bases and 12 bases, there was a span of 20 bases. Germline V lookup: CDR1 LNHNV, CDR2 YYDKDF (reference sequence). The CDR3 spans 13 residues. Filled out from reference TRBV15 and TRBJ2-4, the complete variable domain reads DAMVIQNPRYQVTQFGKPVTLSCSQTLNHNVMYWYQQKSSQAPKLLFHYYDKDFNNEADTPDNFQSRRPNTSFCFLDIRSPGLGDTAMYLCATSGVQGGSQYFGAGTRLSVL.

This clone was observed a single time. The chain uses TRBV6-1 and TRBJ2-3; a weak D match, TRBD2 (6 bases). With 6 bases removed from V and 5 bases from J, the gap between germline ends came to 12 bases. Germline V gives CDR1 MNHNS, CDR2 SASEGT. This CDR3 contains 13 residues. This CDR3 reads CASRIYGGDTQYF. The CDR3 nucleotides are TGTGCCAGCAGGATCTACGGGGGAGATACGCAGTATTTT.

In DNA, the CDR3 is TGTGCCACCAGCAGAGAAACCAGTACAGGACCCCTCCACTTT. Protein product: CATSRETSTGPLHF. This chain joins TRBV15 and TRBJ1-6, with D possibly matching TRBD1 (5 bases). Trimming shortened V by 0 bases and J by 12 bases, and 12 bases separated the two germline ends. The CDR3 is 14 residues long. Germline lookup yields CDR1 LNHNV and CDR2 YYDKDF (reference sequence).

The chain employs TRBV7-9 and TRBJ1-2; 8 bases are a match to TRBD1. This CDR3 contains 14 residues. Germline loops: CDR1 SEHNR, CDR2 FQNEAQ (reference sequence). The V and J ends lost 3 bases and 2 bases, in that order; junction bases with no gene match: 2. The DNA for the CDR3 is TGTGCCAGCAGCTTTGGACAGGGAAACTATGGCTACACCTTC. It specifies CASSFGQGNYGYTF.

The V and J genes are TRBV9 and TRBJ1-2; D gene ambiguous. CDR1 is SGDLS, CDR2 YYNGEE, per germline. This CDR3 region has 11 residues. The V gene lost 7 bases and the J gene lost 6 bases, with 10 bases spanning the gap. In DNA form, the CDR3 reads TGTGCCAGCGGAGGAGTTGATGGCTACACCTTC. Translated, it gives CASGGVDGYTF.